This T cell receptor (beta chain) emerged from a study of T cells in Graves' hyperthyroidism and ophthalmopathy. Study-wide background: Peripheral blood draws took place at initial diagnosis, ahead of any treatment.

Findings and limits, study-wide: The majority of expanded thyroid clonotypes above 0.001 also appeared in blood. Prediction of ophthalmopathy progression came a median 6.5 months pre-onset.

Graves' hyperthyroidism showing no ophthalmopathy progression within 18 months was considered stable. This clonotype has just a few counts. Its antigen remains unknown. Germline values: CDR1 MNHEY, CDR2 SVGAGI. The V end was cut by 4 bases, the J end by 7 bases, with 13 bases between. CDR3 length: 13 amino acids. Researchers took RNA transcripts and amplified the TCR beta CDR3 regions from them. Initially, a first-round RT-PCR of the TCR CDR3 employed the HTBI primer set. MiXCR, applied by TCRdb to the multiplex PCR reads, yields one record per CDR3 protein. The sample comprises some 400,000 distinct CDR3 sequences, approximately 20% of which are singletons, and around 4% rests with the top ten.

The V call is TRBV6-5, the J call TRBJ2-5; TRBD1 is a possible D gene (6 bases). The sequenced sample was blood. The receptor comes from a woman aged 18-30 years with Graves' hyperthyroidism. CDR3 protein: CASSSQGFVTQYF. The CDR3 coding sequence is TGTGCCAGCAGTTCTCAGGGGTTTGTGACCCAGTACTTC.